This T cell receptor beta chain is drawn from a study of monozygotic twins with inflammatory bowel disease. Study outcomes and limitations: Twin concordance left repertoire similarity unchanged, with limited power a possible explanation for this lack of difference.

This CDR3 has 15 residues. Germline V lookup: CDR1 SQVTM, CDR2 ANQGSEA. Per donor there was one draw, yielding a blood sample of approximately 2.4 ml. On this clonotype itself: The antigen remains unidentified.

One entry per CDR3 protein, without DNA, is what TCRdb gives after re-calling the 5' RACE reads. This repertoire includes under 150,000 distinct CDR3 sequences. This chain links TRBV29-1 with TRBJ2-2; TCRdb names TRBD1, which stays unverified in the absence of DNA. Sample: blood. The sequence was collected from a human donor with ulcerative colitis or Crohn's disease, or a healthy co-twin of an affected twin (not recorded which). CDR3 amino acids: CSVEDRGGHGGELFF.